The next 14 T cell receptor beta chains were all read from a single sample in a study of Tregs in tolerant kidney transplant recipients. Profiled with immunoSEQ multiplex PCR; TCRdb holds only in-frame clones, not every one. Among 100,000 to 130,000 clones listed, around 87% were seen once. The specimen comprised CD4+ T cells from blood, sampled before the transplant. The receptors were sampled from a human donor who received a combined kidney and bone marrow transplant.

CDR3 DNA: TGTGCCAGCGTAGCCCCTTACGAGCAGTACTTC. Protein: CASVAPYEQYF. The chain is built from TRBV6-1 and TRBJ2-7; D unresolved. The CDR3 loop spans 11 amino acids. Trimming removed 8 bases from V and 4 bases from J, with 9 bases in between. Per germline, CDR1 MNHNS and CDR2 SASEGT.

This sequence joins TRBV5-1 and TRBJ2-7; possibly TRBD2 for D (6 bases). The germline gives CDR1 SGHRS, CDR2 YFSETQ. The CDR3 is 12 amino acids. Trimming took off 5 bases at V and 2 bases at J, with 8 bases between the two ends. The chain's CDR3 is CASSGGAYEQYF. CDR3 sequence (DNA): TGCGCCAGCAGTGGCGGGGCCTACGAGCAGTACTTC.

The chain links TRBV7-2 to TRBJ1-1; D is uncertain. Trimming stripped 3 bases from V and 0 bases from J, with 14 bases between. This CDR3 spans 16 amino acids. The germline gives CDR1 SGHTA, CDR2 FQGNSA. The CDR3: CASSLTVGYMNTEAFF. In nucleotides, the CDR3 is TGTGCCAGCAGCTTGACTGTCGGTTACATGAACACTGAAGCTTTCTTT.

The DNA for the CDR3 is TGCGCCAGCAGCCCGGGACTAGCGGCGACAGATACGCAGTATTTT. It specifies CASSPGLAATDTQYF. The chain joins TRBV5-1 to TRBJ2-3; TRBD2 agrees at 11 bases. In germline, CDR1 is SGHRS, CDR2 YFSETQ. The V gene end was trimmed by 4 bases and the J gene end by 3 bases; junction bases not matched to a gene: 4. The CDR3 totals 15 residues.

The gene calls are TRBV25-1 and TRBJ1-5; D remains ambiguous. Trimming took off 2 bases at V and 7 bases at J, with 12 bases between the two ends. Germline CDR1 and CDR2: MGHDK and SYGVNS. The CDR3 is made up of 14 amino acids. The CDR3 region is CASSEGGSEQPQHF. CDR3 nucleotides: TGTGCCAGCAGTGAAGGAGGGAGTGAGCAGCCCCAGCATTTT.

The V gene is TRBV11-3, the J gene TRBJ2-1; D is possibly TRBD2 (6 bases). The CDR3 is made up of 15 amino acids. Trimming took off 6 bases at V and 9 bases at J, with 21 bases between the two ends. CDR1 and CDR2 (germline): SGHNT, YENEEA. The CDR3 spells CASSGGGEYYGEQFF. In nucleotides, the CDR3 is TGTGCCAGCAGTGGAGGCGGGGAGTATTATGGTGAGCAGTTCTTC.

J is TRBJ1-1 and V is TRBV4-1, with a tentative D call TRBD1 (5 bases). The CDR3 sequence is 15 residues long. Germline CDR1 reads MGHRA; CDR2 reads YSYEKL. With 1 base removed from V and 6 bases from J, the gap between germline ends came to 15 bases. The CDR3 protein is CASSQASQVLPEAFF. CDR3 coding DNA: TGCGCCAGCAGCCAAGCATCACAGGTTTTGCCTGAAGCTTTCTTT.

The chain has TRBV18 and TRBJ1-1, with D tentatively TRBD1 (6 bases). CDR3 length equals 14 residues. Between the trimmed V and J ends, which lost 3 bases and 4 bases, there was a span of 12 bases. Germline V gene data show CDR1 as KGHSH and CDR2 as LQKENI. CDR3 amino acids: CASSPDRYGTEAFF. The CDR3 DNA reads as TGTGCCAGCTCACCTGACAGGTACGGCACTGAAGCTTTCTTT.

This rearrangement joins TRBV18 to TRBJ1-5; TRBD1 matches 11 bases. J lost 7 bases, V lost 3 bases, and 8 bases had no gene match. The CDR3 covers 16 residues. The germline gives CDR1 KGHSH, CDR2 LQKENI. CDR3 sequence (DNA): TGTGCCAGCTCACCCGCCGGGACAGGGGGGGGGCAGCCCCAGCATTTT. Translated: CASSPAGTGGGQPQHF. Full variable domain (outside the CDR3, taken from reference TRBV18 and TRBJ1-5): NAGVMQNPRHLVRRRGQEARLRCSPMKGHSHVYWYRQLPEEGLKFMVYLQKENIIDESGMPKERFSAEFPKEGPSILRIQQVVRGDSAAYFCASSPAGTGGGQPQHFGDGTRLSIL.

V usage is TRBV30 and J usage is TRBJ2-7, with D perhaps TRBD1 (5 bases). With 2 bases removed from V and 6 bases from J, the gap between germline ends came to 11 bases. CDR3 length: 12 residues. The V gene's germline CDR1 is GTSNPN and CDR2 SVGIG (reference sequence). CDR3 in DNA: TGTGCCTGGAGTTCAGCAGGGTTCGAGCAGTACTTC. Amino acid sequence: CAWSSAGFEQYF. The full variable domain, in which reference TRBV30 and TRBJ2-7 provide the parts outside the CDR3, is SQTIHQWPATLVQPVGSPLSLECTVEGTSNPNLYWYRQAAGRGLQLLFYSVGIGQISSEVPQNLSASRPQDRQFILSSKKLLLSDSGFYLCAWSSAGFEQYFGPGTRLTVT.

The CDR3 sequence: CASSLDGRGSTDTQYF. The CDR3 DNA is TGTGCCAGCAGCTTGGACGGGAGAGGTTCGACAGATACGCAGTATTTT. The chain is built from TRBV11-3 and TRBJ2-3, with TRBD2 as a possible D gene (6 bases). Trimming cost V 3 bases and J 3 bases, with 16 bases left between them. Germline CDR1 reads SGHNT; CDR2 reads YENEEA. The CDR3 runs 16 residues.

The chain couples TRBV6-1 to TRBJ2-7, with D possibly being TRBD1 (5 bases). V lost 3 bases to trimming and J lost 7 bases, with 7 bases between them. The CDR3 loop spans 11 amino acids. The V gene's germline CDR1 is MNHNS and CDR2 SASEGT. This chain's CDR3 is CASSEKGEQYF. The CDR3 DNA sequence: TGTGCCAGCAGTGAGAAGGGGGAGCAGTACTTC.

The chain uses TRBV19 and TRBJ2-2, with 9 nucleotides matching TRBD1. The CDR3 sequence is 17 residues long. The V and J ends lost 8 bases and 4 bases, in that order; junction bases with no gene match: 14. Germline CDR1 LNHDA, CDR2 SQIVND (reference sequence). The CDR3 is CASARDRDLEGTGELFF. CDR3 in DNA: TGTGCCAGTGCCCGGGACAGGGATCTCGAAGGCACCGGGGAGCTGTTTTTT.

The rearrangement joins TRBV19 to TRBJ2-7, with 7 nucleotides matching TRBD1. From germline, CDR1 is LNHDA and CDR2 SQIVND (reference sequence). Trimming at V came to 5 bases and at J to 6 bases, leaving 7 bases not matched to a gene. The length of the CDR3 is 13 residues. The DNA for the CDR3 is TGTGCCAGTAGTCCCGGACAGGTTTCCGAGCAGTACTTC. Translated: CASSPGQVSEQYF.